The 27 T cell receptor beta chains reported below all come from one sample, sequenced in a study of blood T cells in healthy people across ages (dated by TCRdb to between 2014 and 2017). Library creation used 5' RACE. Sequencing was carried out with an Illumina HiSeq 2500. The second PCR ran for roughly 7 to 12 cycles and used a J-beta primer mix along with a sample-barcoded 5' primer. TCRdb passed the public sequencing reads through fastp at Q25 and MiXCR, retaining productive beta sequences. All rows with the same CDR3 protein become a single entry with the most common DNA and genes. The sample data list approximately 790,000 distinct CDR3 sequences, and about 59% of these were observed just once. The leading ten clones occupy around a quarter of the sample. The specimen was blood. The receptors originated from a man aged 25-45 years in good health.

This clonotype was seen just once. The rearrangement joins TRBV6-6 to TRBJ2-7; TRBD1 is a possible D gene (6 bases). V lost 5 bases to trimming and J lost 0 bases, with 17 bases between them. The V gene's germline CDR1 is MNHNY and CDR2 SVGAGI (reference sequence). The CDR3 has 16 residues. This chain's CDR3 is CASSPKGVQSSYEQYF. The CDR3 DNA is TGTGCCAGCAGTCCAAAGGGGGTACAGAGCTCCTACGAGCAGTACTTC.

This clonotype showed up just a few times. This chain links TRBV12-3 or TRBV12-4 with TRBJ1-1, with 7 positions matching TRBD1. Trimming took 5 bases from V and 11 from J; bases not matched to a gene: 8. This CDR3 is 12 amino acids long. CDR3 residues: CASSPQGHWAFF. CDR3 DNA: TGTGCCAGCAGTCCACAGGGGCACTGGGCTTTCTTT.

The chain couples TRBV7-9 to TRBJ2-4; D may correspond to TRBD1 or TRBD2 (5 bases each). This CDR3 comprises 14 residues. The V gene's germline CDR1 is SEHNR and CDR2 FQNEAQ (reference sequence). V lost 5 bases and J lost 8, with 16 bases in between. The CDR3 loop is CASSMGTGRDIQYF. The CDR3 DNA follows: TGTGCCAGCAGCATGGGGACCGGAAGGGACATTCAGTACTTC.

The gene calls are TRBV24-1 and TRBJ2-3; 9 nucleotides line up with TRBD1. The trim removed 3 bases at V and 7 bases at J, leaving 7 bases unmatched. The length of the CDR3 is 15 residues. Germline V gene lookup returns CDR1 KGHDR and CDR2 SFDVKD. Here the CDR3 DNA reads TGTGCCACCAGTGATGGGACAGGGATGGCCCATACGCAGTATTTT. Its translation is CATSDGTGMAHTQYF.

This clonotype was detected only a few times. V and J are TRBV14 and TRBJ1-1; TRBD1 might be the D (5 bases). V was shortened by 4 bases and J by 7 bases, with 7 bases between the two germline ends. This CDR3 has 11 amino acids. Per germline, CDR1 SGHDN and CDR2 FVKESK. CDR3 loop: CASSPGIEAFF. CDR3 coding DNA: TGTGCCAGCAGCCCAGGGATTGAAGCTTTCTTT.

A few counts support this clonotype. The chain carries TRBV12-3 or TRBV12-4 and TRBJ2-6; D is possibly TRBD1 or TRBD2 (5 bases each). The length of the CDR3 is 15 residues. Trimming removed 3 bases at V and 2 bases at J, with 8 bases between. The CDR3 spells CASSLRDPGANVLTF. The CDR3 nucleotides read TGTGCCAGCAGTTTGAGGGACCCTGGGGCCAACGTCCTGACTTTC.

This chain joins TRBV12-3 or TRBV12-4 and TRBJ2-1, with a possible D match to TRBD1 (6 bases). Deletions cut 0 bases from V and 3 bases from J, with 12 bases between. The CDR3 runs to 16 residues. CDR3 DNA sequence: TGTGCCAGCAGTTTAGCGGGGGCGCTGTTCTACAATGAGCAGTTCTTC. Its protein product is CASSLAGALFYNEQFF.

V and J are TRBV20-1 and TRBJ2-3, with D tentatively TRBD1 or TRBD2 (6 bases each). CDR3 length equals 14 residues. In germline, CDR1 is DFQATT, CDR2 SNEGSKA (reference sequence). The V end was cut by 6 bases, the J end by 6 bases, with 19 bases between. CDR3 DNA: TGCAGTGCCCCCCGTGGGGGGCCAGCGGATACGCAGTATTTT. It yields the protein CSAPRGGPADTQYF.

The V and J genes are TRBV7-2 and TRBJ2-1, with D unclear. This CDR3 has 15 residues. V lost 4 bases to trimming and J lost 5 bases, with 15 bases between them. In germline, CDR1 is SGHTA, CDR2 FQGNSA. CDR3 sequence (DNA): TGTGCCAGCAGCTCCCCCCTAAGGGTTAACAATGAGCAGTTCTTC. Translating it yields CASSSPLRVNNEQFF.

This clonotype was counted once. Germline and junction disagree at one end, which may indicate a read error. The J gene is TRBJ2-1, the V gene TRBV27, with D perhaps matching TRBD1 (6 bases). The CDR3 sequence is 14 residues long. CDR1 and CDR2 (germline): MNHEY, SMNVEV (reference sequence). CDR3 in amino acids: CTSSSPGQSNEQFF. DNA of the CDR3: TGTACCAGCAGTTCTCCTGGACAGTCCAATGAGCAGTTCTTC.

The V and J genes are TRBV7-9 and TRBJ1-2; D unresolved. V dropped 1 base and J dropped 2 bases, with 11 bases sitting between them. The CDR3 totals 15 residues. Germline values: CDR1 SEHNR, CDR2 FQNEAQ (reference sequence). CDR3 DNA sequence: TGTGCCAGCAGCTTAGAAGGGAAGGCGAACTATGGCTACACCTTC. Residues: CASSLEGKANYGYTF.

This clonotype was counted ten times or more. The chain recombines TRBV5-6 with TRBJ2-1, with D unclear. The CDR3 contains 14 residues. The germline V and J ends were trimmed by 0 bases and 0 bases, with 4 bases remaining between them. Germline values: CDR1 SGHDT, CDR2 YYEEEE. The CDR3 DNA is TGTGCCAGCAGCTTGGTCAGCTCCTACAATGAGCAGTTCTTC. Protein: CASSLVSSYNEQFF. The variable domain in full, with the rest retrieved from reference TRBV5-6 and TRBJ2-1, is DAGVTQSPTHLIKTRGQQVTLRCSPKSGHDTVSWYQQALGQGPQFIFQYYEEEERQRGNFPDRFSGHQFPNYSSELNVNALLLGDSALYLCASSLVSSYNEQFFGPGTRLTVL.

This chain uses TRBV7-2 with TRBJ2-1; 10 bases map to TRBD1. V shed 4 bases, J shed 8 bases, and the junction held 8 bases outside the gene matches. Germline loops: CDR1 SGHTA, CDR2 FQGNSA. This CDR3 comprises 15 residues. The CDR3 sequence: CASSSRTGGIDEQFF. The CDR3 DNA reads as TGTGCCAGCAGCTCCCGGACAGGGGGTATTGATGAGCAGTTCTTC.

The CDR3 sequence is CASSLELAGRQETQYF. CDR3 bases: TGTGCCAGCAGCTTGGAACTAGCGGGCAGACAAGAGACCCAGTACTTC. The V gene is TRBV5-6, the J gene TRBJ2-5; 9 positions agree with TRBD2. Germline values: CDR1 SGHDT, CDR2 YYEEEE. J gave up 2 bases and V 0 bases, and 5 bases lay outside the gene matches. The length of the CDR3 is 16 residues.

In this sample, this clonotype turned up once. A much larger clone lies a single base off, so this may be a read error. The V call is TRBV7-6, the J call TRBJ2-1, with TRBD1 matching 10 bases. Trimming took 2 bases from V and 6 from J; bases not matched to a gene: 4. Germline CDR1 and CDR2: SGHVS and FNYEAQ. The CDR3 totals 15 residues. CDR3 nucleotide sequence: TGTGCCAGCAGCTTACAGACAGGGGGCTGCAATGAGCAGTTCTTC. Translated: CASSLQTGGCNEQFF.

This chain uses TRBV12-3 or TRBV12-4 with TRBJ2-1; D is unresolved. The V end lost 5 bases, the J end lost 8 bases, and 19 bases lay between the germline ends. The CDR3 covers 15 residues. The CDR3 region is CASSRALLANHEQFF. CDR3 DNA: TGTGCCAGCAGTCGGGCCCTCCTGGCCAACCATGAGCAGTTCTTC.

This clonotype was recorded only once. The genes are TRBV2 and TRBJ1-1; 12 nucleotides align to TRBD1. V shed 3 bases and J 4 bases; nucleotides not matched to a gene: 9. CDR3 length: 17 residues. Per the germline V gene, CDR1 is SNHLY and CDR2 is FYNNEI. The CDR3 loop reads CASSDSGQGAYGTEAFF. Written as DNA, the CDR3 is TGTGCCAGCAGTGATTCGGGACAGGGGGCCTACGGCACTGAAGCTTTCTTT.

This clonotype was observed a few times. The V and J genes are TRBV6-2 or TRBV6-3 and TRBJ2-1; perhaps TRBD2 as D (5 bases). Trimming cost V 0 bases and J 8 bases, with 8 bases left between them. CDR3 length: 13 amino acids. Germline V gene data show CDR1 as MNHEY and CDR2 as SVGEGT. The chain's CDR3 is CASSYSTIHEQFF. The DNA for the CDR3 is TGTGCCAGCAGTTACTCGACTATCCATGAGCAGTTCTTC.

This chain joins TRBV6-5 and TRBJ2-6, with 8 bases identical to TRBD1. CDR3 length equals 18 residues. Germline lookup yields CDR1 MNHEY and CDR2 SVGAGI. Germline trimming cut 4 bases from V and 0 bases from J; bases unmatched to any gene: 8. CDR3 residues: CASSSRGQVLSGANVLTF. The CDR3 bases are TGTGCCAGCAGTTCCCGGGGACAGGTCCTCTCTGGGGCCAACGTCCTGACTTTC.

The CDR3 nucleotides read TGTGCCAGCAGTACCGGGACTAGCGGGGGGCGAAGAGCCTACGAGCAGTACTTC. This translates into CASSTGTSGGRRAYEQYF. This chain connects TRBV12-3 or TRBV12-4 to TRBJ2-4, with 15 bases aligning to TRBD2. The DNA end favors TRBJ2-7, so the J call may be wrong. There are 18 residues in the CDR3.

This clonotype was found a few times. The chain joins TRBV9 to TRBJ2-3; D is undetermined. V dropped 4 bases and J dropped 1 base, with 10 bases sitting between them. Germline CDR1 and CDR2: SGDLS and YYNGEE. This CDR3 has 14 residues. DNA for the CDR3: TGTGCCAGCAGCCCTAGACTGCGCACAGATACGCAGTATTTT. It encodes CASSPRLRTDTQYF.

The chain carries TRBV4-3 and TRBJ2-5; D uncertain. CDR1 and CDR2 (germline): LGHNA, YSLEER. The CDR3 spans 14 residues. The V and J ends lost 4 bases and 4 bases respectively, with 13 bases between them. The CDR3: CASSPGFSRETQYF. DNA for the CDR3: TGCGCCAGCAGCCCCGGTTTTAGCAGAGAGACCCAGTACTTC.

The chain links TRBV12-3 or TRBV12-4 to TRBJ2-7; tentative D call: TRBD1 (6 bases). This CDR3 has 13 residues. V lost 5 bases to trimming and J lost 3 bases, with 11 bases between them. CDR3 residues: CASSIRDNYEQYF. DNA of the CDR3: TGTGCCAGCAGTATCCGGGACAACTACGAGCAGTACTTC.

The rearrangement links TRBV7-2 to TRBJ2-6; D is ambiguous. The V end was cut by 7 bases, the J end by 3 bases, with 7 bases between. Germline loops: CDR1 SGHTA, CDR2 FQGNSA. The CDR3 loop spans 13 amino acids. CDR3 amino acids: CASTTYGANVLTF. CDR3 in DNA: TGTGCCAGCACCACGTATGGGGCCAACGTCCTGACTTTC.

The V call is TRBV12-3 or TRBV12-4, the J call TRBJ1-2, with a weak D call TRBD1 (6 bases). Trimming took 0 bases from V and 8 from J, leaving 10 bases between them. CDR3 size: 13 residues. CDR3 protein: CASSLAGATGYTF. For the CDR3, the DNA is TGTGCCAGCAGTTTAGCGGGGGCGACGGGCTACACCTTC.

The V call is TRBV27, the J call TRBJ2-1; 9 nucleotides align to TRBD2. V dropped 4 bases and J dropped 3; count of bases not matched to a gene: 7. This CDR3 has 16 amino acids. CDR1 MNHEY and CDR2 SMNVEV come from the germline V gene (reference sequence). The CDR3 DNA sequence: TGTGCCAGCAGTTCCTTGGGTAGCGGGGGCTACAATGAGCAGTTCTTC. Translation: CASSSLGSGGYNEQFF.

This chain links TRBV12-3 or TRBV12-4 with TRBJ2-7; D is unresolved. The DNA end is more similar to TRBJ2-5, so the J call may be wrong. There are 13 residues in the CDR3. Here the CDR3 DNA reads TGTGCCATCAAAATGAACAGACAAGAGACCCAGTACTTC. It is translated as CAIKMNRQETQYF.